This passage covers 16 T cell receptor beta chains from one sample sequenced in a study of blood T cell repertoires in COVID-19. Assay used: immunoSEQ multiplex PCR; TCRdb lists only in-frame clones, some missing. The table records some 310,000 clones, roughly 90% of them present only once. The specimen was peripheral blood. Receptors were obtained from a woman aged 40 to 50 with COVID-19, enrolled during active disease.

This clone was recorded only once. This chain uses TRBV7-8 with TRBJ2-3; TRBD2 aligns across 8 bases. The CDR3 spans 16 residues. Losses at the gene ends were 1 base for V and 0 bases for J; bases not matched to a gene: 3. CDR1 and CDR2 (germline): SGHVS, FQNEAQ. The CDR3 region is CASSLVAGPSTDTQYF. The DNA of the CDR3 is TGTGCCAGCAGCTTAGTAGCGGGGCCTAGCACAGATACGCAGTATTTT.

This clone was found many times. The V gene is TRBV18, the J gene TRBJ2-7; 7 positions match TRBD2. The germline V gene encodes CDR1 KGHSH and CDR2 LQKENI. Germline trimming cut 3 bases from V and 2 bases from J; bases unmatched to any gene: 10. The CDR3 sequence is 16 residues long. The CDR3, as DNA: TGTGCCAGCTCACCTTCGGAGTGGGGGGGACCCTACGAGCAGTACTTC. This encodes CASSPSEWGGPYEQYF. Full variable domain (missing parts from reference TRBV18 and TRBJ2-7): NAGVMQNPRHLVRRRGQEARLRCSPMKGHSHVYWYRQLPEEGLKFMVYLQKENIIDESGMPKERFSAEFPKEGPSILRIQQVVRGDSAAYFCASSPSEWGGPYEQYFGPGTRLTVT.

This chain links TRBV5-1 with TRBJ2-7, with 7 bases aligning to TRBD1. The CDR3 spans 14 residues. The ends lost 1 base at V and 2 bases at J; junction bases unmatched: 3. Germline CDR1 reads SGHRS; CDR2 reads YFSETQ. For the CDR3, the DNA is TGCGCCAGCAGCTTGAGGGGGCCAACCTACGAGCAGTACTTC. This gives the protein CASSLRGPTYEQYF.

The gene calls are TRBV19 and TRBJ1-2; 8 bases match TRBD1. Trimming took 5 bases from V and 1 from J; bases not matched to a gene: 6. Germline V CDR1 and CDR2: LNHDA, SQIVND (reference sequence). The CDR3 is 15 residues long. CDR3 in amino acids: CASSVGTGSNYGYTF. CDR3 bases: TGTGCCAGTAGTGTAGGGACAGGCAGTAACTATGGCTACACCTTC. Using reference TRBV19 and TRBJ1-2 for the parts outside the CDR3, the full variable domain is DGGITQSPKYLFRKEGQNVTLSCEQNLNHDAMYWYRQDPGQGLRLIYYSQIVNDFQKGDIAEGYSVSREKKESFPLTVTSAQKNPTAFYLCASSVGTGSNYGYTFGSGTRLTVV.

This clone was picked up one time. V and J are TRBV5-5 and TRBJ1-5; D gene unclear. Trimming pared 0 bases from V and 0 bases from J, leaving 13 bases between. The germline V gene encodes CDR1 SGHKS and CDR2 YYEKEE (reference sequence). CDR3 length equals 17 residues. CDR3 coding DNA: TGTGCCAGCAGCTTGGAGGTCTGGGCCCATAGCAATCAGCCCCAGCATTTT. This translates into CASSLEVWAHSNQPQHF.

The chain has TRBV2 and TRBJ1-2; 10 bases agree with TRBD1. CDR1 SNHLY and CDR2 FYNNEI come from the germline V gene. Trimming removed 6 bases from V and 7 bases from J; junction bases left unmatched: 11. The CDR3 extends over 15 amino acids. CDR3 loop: CASSLTGQGEGGYTF. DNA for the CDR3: TGTGCCAGCAGCCTTACCGGACAGGGGGAGGGTGGCTACACCTTC. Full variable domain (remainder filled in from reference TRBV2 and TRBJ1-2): EPEVTQTPSHQVTQMGQEVILRCVPISNHLYFYWYRQILGQKVEFLVSFYNNEISEKSEIFDDQFSVERPDGSNFTLKIRSTKLEDSAMYFCASSLTGQGEGGYTFGSGTRLTVV.

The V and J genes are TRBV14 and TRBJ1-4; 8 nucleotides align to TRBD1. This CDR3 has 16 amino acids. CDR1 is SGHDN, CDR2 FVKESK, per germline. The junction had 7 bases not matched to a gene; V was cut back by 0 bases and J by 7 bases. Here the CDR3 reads CASSQDPRTGIEKLFF. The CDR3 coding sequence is TGTGCCAGCAGCCAAGATCCAAGGACAGGGATTGAAAAACTGTTTTTT.

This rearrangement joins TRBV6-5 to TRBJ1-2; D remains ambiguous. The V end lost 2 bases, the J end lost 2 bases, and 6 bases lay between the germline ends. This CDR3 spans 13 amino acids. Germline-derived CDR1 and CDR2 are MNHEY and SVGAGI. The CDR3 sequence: CASSYTENYGYTF. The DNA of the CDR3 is TGTGCCAGCAGTTACACAGAGAACTATGGCTACACCTTC.

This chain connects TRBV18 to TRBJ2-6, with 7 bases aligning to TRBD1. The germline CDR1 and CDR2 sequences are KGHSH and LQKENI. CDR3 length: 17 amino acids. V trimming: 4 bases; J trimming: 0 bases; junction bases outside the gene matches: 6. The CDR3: CASSQVAGGSGANVLTF. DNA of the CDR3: TGTGCCAGCTCACAAGTGGCAGGGGGCTCTGGGGCCAACGTCCTGACTTTC.

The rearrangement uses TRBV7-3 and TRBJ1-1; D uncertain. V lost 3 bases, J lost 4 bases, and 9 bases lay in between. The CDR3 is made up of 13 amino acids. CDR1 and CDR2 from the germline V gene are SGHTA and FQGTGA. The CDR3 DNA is TGTGCCAGCAGCTTGCGGATGGGCACTGAAGCTTTCTTT. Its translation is CASSLRMGTEAFF. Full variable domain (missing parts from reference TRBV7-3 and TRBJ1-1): GAGVSQTPSNKVTEKGKYVELRCDPISGHTALYWYRQSLGQGPEFLIYFQGTGAADDSGLPNDRFFAVRPEGSVSTLKIQRTERGDSAVYLCASSLRMGTEAFFGQGTRLTVV.

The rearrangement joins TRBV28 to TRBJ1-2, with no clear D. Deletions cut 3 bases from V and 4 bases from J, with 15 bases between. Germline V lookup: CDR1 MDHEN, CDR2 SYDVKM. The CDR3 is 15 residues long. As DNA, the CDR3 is TGTGCCAGCAGTTTCAGGTCGCCAGACCTCTATGGCTACACCTTC. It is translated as CASSFRSPDLYGYTF.

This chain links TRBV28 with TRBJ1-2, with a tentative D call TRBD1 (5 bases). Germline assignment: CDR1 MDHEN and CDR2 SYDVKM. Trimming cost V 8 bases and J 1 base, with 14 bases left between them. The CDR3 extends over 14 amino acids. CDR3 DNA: TGTGCCAGCCCCCCCCAGGGCGATAACTATGGCTACACCTTC. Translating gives CASPPQGDNYGYTF.

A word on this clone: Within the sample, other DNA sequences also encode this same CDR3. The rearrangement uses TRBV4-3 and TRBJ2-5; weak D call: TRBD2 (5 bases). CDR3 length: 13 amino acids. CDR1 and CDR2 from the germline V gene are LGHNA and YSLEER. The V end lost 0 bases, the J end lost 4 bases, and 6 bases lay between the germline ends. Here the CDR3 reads CASSQDRGETQYF. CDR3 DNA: TGCGCCAGCAGCCAAGACCGGGGAGAGACCCAGTACTTC.

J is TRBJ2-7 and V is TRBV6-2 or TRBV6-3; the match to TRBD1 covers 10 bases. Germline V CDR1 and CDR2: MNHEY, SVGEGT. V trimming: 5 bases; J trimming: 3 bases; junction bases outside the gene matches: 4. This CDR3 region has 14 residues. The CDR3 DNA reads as TGTGCCAGCAGTACGGGACAGGGGTACTACGAGCAGTACTTC. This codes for CASSTGQGYYEQYF.

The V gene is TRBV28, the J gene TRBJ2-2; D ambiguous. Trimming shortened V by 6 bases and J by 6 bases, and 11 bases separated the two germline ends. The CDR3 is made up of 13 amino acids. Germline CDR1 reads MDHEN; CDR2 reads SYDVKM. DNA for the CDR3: TGTGCCAGCAGCCGACACCTTGCCGGGGAGCTGTTTTTT. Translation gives CASSRHLAGELFF.

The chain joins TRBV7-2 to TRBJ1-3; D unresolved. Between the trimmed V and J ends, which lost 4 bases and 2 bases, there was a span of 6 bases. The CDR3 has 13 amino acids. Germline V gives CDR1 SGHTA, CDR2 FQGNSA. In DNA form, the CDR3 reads TGTGCCAGCAGCTCGAGTACTGGAAACACCATATATTTT. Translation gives CASSSSTGNTIYF.